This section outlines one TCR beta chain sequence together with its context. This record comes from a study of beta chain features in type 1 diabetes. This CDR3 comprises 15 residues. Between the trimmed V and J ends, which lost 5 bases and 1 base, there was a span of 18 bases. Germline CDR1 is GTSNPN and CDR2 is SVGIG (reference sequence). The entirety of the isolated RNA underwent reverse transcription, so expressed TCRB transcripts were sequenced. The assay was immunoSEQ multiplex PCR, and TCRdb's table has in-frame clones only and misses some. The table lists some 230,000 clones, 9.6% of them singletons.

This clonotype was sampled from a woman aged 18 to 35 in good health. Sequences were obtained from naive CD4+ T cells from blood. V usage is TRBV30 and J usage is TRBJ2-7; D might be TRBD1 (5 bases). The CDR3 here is CAWQKQVPISYEQYF. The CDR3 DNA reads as TGTGCCTGGCAGAAACAGGTCCCGATATCCTACGAGCAGTACTTC.